The clone carrying this TCR beta chain was found many times. The target antigen is unknown. Each CDR3 protein is one row after TCRdb ran MiXCR on the 5' RACE reads. The table lists fewer than 350,000 distinct CDR3 sequences, around a tenth of them singletons. The data are from a study of CD8 T cells in ankylosing spondylitis. The CDR3 is 15 residues long. Germline assignment: CDR1 DFQATT and CDR2 SNEGSKA (reference sequence). V was clipped by 0 bases and J by 7 bases; unmatched bases: 10. Study-wide points: A CD8+ phenotype characterized the disease-linked clones, which were relatively rare in peripheral blood. For ankylosing spondylitis blood, a TCR beta motif of several highly homologous variants appeared characteristic. As reported, disease-linked clones showed significant enrichment in matched ankylosing spondylitis synovial fluid.

The origin of this receptor is a female donor with ankylosing spondylitis or in good health (not recorded which). Specimen: blood, either unsorted or a sorted T cell fraction (not recorded which). The rearrangement uses TRBV20-1 and TRBJ2-7; 9 bases align to TRBD2. The DNA of the CDR3 is TGCAGTGCTAGAGAGGGTAGCGGGAGTCCTGAAGAGCAGTACTTC. It codes for CSAREGSGSPEEQYF.